Below are 16 T cell receptor beta chains sequenced from a single sample in a study of beta chain features in type 1 diabetes. cDNA synthesis used the whole RNA isolate, giving expressed TCRB sequences. The table came from immunoSEQ multiplex PCR; TCRdb's copy has only in-frame clones and leaves some out. Here the sample spans about 360,000 clones, around 13% being singletons. The sequenced sample consisted of naive CD4+ T cells from blood. The source is a man between 18 and 35 years old in good health.

This chain joins TRBV30 and TRBJ1-1; no clear D. V shed 3 bases and J shed 2 bases, with 10 bases lying between them. There are 13 residues in the CDR3. The germline CDR1 and CDR2 sequences are GTSNPN and SVGIG (reference sequence). CDR3 loop: CAWRRVRNTEAFF. CDR3 DNA: TGTGCCTGGAGGAGGGTCAGAAACACTGAAGCTTTCTTT.

The chain has TRBV5-4 and TRBJ2-3, with 7 bases that match TRBD1. Losses at the gene ends were 0 bases for V and 0 bases for J; bases not matched to a gene: 4. The V gene's germline CDR1 is SGHNT and CDR2 YYREEE (reference sequence). This CDR3 comprises 16 residues. For the CDR3, the DNA is TGTGCCAGCAGCTTGGGGGGGACAGCCAGCACAGATACGCAGTATTTT. Translated, it gives CASSLGGTASTDTQYF.

A word on this clone: This sample includes further DNA sequences coding for the same CDR3. The chain recombines TRBV18 with TRBJ1-1; no clear D. The CDR3 is 14 residues long. The V gene's germline CDR1 is KGHSH and CDR2 LQKENI. V was cut by 2 bases and J by 0 bases, with 7 bases left in between. CDR3 residues: CASSPAGMNTEAFF. In DNA form, the CDR3 reads TGTGCCAGCTCACCAGCGGGGATGAACACTGAAGCTTTCTTT.

Only a few counts were recorded for this clone. The V gene is TRBV30, the J gene TRBJ1-2; 7 positions agree with TRBD1. V lost 2 bases to trimming and J lost 0 bases; unmatched junction nucleotides: 12. From germline, CDR1 is GTSNPN and CDR2 SVGIG (reference sequence). The CDR3 is 17 amino acids. The CDR3 region has the DNA TGTGCCTGGAGTCCCCCAACTGGGACAGCTGCTAACTATGGCTACACCTTC. The encoded protein is CAWSPPTGTAANYGYTF.

This clone came up a few times. The chain links TRBV20-1 to TRBJ2-5; D ambiguous. Per the germline V gene, CDR1 is DFQATT and CDR2 is SNEGSKA (reference sequence). V was trimmed by 6 bases and J by 3 bases, leaving 8 bases between them. CDR3 length equals 11 residues. The chain's CDR3 is CSAQYEETQYF. CDR3 DNA: TGCAGTGCCCAGTATGAAGAGACCCAGTACTTC.

The chain has TRBV14 and TRBJ2-7; D gene uncertain. This CDR3 comprises 12 residues. In germline, CDR1 is SGHDN, CDR2 FVKESK. With 4 bases removed from V and 0 bases from J, the gap between germline ends came to 4 bases. CDR3 sequence (DNA): TGTGCCAGCAGCCCTATCTCCTACGAGCAGTACTTC. This translates into CASSPISYEQYF.

The chain links TRBV27 to TRBJ1-1, with 9 bases matching TRBD1. With V trimmed by 6 bases and J by 5 bases, 13 bases remained unmatched. The CDR3 loop spans 16 amino acids. In germline, CDR1 is MNHEY, CDR2 SMNVEV (reference sequence). The CDR3 loop reads CASRRDRESWFTEAFF. DNA of the CDR3: TGTGCCAGCAGACGGGACAGGGAATCGTGGTTTACTGAAGCTTTCTTT.

In this sample, this clone turned up a few times. V usage is TRBV7-2 and J usage is TRBJ2-2, with 11 bases aligning to TRBD2. Trimming cost V 2 bases and J 2 bases; bases outside gene matches: 1. The CDR3 consists of 16 residues. Germline loops: CDR1 SGHTA, CDR2 FQGNSA. As DNA, the CDR3 is TGTGCCAGCAGCTTACTAGCGGGAGGAAACACCGGGGAGCTGTTTTTT. Its translation is CASSLLAGGNTGELFF.

This clone was observed a handful of times. V and J are TRBV6-5 and TRBJ2-5, with TRBD2 matching 11 bases. The germline V gene has CDR1 MNHEY and CDR2 SVGAGI. Trimming cost V 5 bases and J 14 bases; bases outside gene matches: 4. The length of the CDR3 is 11 residues. In nucleotides, the CDR3 is TGTGCCAGCAGTCCGGGACTAGCGGTCTACTTC. Protein sequence: CASSPGLAVYF.

The genes are TRBV4-3 and TRBJ2-3; D gene uncertain. The length of the CDR3 is 13 residues. Germline CDR1 LGHNA, CDR2 YSLEER. With 1 base removed from V and 5 bases from J, the gap between germline ends came to 7 bases. CDR3 sequence reads: CASSQVPQDTQYF. The CDR3 bases are TGCGCCAGCAGCCAAGTTCCCCAAGATACGCAGTATTTT.

The chain combines TRBV5-1 with TRBJ1-3; 9 nucleotides match TRBD1. After removal of 6 bases from V and 0 bases from J, the junction contained 7 bases not matched to a gene. Germline V lookup: CDR1 SGHRS, CDR2 YFSETQ. This CDR3 is 16 amino acids long. The CDR3 DNA reads as TGCGCCAGCACCCCGACAGGGGGTTACTCTGGAAACACCATATATTTT. Protein sequence: CASTPTGGYSGNTIYF.

V is TRBV7-6 and J is TRBJ1-1; D possibly corresponds to TRBD1 (6 bases). The CDR3 extends over 16 amino acids. The germline V gene has CDR1 SGHVS and CDR2 FNYEAQ. The V and J ends lost 3 bases and 0 bases respectively, with 14 bases between them. The DNA for the CDR3 is TGTGCCAGCAGCTTTGCTCCAGGGGCTATGAACACTGAAGCTTTCTTT. Encoded protein: CASSFAPGAMNTEAFF.

DNA of the CDR3: TGTGCCAGCAGCGCCCGGACTAGCGGGTCCGAGCAGTACTTC. Its protein product is CASSARTSGSEQYF. J is TRBJ2-7 and V is TRBV9, with 11 bases fitting TRBD2. J was trimmed by 6 bases and V by 3 bases; bases with no gene match: 5. Germline V CDR1 and CDR2: SGDLS, YYNGEE. The CDR3 contains 14 residues.

This clone was detected only a few times. CDR3 DNA: TGTGCCAGCAGTGCCGCAGGGGGATATGGCTACACCTTC. It translates to CASSAAGGYGYTF. The gene calls are TRBV28 and TRBJ1-2, with 7 nucleotides matching TRBD1. Germline lookup yields CDR1 MDHEN and CDR2 SYDVKM. This CDR3 is built from 13 residues. Trimming removed 5 bases from V and 5 bases from J; junction bases left unmatched: 5.

In nucleotides, the CDR3 is TGTGCCATCAGCGACAGGGGGAACCAAGAGACCCAGTACTTC. Translated, it gives CAISDRGNQETQYF. This chain joins TRBV10-3 and TRBJ2-5, with 9 nucleotides matching TRBD1. There are 14 residues in the CDR3. V shed 6 bases, J shed 0 bases, and the junction held 2 bases outside the gene matches. Germline lookup yields CDR1 ENHRY and CDR2 SYGVKD.

The sample holds a few counts of this clone. V and J are TRBV25-1 and TRBJ1-1; D gene unclear. The CDR3 is made up of 12 amino acids. CDR1 is MGHDK, CDR2 SYGVNS, per germline. The V and J ends lost 10 bases and 7 bases respectively, with 16 bases between them. The CDR3 DNA reads as TGTGCCACCACGACTGAACTAGATGAAGCTTTCTTT. Translated, it gives CATTTELDEAFF.